These T cell receptor beta chains were read from a single sample in a study of shared clonotypes between healthy human individuals. Sequenced by immunoSEQ multiplex PCR; TCRdb stores in-frame clones only, minus some. The sample contains some 1.5 million clones, under 99% of which appear only once. Specimen: naive CD4+ T cells sorted from blood. The receptors shown here come from a man aged 30 to 45 in good health. Each CDR3 is given with its conserved first and last residue. Clone size, where shown, is once, few, many, or a class for clones that have expanded.

V gene: TRBV18; clone size: -; CDR3 protein: CASSPKQGPGNEKLFF
V gene: TRBV7-2; clone size: -; CDR3 protein: CASSSDTSGRGQYF
V gene: TRBV19; clone size: -; CDR3 protein: CASSLGGAKNIQYF
V gene: TRBV27; clone size: -; CDR3 protein: CASSGIFGNEQFF
V gene: TRBV28; clone size: -; CDR3 protein: CASSSRGGRGANEQFF
V gene: TRBV7-9; clone size: -; CDR3 protein: CASSLTSKNEQYF
V gene: TRBV11-1; clone size: -; CDR3 protein: CASSFPGAYEQYF
V gene: TRBV14; clone size: once; CDR3 protein: CASSPTADTQYF
V gene: TRBV5-1; clone size: -; CDR3 protein: CASSSGTAETQYF
V gene: TRBV4-1; clone size: once; CDR3 protein: CASSQVFHPKGQAYGYTF
V gene: TRBV28; clone size: -; CDR3 protein: CASSKGEYNEQFF
V gene: TRBV18; clone size: -; CDR3 protein: CASSPGPFQIQETQYF
V gene: TRBV5-1; clone size: -; CDR3 protein: CASSPHRERTYEQYF